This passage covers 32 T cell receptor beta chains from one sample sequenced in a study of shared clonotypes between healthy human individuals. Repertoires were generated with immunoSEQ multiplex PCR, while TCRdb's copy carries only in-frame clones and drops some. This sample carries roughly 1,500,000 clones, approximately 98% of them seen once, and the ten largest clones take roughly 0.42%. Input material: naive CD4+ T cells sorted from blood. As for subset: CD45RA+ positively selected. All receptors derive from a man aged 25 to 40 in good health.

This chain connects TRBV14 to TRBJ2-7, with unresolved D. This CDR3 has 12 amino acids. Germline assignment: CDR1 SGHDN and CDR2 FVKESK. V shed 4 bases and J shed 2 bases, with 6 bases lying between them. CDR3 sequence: CASSPAPYEQYF. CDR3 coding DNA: TGTGCCAGCAGCCCCGCGCCCTACGAGCAGTACTTC.

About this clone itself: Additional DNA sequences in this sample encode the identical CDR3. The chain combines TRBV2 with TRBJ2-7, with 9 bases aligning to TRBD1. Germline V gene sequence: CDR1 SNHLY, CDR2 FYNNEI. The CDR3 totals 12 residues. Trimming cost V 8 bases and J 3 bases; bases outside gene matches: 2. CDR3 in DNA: TGTGCCAGCTCGGGACAGGGCTACGAGCAGTACTTC. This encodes CASSGQGYEQYF.

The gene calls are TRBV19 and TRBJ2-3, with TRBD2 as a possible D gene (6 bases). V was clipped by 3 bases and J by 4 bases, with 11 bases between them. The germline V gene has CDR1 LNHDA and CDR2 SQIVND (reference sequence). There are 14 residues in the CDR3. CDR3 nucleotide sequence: TGTGCCAGTAGTATTTCGGGAGTTGCAGATACGCAGTATTTT. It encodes CASSISGVADTQYF.

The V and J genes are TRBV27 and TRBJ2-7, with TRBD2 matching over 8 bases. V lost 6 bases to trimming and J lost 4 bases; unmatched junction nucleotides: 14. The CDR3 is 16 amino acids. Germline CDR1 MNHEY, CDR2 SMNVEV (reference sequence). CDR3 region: CASRRASSGQYYEQYF. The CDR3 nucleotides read TGTGCCAGCAGAAGGGCTTCTAGCGGGCAATATTACGAGCAGTACTTC.

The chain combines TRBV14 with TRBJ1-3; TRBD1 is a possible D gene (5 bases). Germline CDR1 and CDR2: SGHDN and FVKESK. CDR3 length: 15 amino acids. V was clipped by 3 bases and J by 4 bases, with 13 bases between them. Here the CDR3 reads CASSHRAVSGNTIYF. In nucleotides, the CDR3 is TGTGCCAGCAGCCACAGGGCGGTGAGCGGAAACACCATATATTTT.

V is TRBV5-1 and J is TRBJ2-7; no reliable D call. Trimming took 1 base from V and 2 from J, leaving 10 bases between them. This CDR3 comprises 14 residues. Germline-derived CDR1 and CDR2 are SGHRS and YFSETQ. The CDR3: CASSLTDGPYEQYF. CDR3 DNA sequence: TGCGCCAGCAGCTTGACCGACGGGCCCTACGAGCAGTACTTC.

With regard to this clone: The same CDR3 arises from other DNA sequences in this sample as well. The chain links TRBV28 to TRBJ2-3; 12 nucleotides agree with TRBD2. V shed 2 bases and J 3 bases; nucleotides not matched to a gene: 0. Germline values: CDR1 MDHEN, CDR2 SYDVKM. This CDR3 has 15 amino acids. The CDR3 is CASSLGTSGTDTQYF. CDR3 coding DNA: TGTGCCAGCAGTTTAGGGACTAGCGGGACAGATACGCAGTATTTT.

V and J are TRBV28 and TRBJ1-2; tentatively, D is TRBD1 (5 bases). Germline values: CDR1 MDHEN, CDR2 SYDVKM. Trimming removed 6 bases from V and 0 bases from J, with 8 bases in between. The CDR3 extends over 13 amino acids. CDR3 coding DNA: TGTGCCAGCAGAATGACAGCTAACTATGGCTACACCTTC. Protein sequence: CASRMTANYGYTF.

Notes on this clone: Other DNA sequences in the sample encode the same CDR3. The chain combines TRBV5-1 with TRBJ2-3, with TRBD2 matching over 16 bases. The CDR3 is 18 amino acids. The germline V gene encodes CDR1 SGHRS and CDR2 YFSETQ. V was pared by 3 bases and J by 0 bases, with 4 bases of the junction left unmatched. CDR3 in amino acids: CASSSGLAGGPSTDTQYF. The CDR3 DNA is TGCGCCAGCAGCTCGGGACTAGCGGGAGGGCCCAGCACAGATACGCAGTATTTT.

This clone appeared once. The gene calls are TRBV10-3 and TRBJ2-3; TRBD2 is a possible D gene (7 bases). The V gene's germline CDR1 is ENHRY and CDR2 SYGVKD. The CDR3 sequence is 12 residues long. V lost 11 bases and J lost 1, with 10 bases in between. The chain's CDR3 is CAGGGGTDTQYF. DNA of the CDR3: TGTGCCGGGGGGGGCGGCACAGATACGCAGTATTTT.

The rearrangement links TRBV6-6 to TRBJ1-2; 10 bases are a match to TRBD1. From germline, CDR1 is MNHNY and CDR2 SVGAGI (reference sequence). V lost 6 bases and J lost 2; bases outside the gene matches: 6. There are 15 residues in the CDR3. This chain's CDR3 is CASRGTGATNYGYTF. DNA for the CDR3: TGTGCCAGCAGGGGGACAGGGGCCACCAACTATGGCTACACCTTC.

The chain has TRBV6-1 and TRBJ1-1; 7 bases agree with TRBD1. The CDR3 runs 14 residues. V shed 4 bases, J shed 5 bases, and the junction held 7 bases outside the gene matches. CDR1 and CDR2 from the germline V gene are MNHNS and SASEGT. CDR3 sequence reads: CASSGQGPKTEAFF. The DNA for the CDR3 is TGTGCCAGCAGTGGACAGGGCCCGAAGACTGAAGCTTTCTTT.

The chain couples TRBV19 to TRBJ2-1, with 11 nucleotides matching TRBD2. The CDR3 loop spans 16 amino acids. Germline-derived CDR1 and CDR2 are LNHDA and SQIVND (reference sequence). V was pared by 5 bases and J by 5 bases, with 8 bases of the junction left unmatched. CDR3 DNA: TGTGCCAGTAGTTCGCCGGGACTAGCGGTCCACAATGAGCAGTTCTTC. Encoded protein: CASSSPGLAVHNEQFF.

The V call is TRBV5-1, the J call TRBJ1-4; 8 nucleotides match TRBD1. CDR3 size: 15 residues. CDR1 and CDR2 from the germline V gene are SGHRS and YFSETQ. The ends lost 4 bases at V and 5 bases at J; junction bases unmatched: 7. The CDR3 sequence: CASSDTQGANEKLFF. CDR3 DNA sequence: TGCGCCAGCAGCGATACCCAGGGGGCGAATGAAAAACTGTTTTTT.

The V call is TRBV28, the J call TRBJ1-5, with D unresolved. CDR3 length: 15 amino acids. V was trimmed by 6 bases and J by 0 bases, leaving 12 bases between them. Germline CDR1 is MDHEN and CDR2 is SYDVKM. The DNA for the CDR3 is TGTGCCAGCAGGCCCTGGGAGGGTAGCAATCAGCCCCAGCATTTT. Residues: CASRPWEGSNQPQHF. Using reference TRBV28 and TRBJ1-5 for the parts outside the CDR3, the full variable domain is DVKVTQSSRYLVKRTGEKVFLECVQDMDHENMFWYRQDPGLGLRLIYFSYDVKMKEKGDIPEGYSVSREKKERFSLILESASTNQTSMYLCASRPWEGSNQPQHFGDGTRLSIL.

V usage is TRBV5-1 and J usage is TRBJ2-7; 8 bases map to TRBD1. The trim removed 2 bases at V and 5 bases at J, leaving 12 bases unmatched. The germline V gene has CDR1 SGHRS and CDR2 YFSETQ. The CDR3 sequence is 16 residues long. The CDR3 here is CASSLGNGQGLDEQYF. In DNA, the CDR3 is TGCGCCAGCAGCTTAGGAAACGGACAGGGATTGGACGAGCAGTACTTC.

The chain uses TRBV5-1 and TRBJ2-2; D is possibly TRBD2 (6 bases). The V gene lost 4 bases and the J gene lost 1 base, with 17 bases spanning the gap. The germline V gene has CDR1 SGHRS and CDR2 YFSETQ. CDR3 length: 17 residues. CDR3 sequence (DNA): TGCGCCAGCAGCCTTTACAGGACTACCGAGAACACCGGGGAGCTGTTTTTT. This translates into CASSLYRTTENTGELFF.

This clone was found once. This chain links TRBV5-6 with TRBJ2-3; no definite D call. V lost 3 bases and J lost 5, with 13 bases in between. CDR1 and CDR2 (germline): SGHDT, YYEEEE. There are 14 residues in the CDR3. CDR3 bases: TGTGCCAGCAGCTCCCCCCGCCCCGAAGATACGCAGTATTTT. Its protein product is CASSSPRPEDTQYF. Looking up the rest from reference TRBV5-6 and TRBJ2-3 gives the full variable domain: DAGVTQSPTHLIKTRGQQVTLRCSPKSGHDTVSWYQQALGQGPQFIFQYYEEEERQRGNFPDRFSGHQFPNYSSELNVNALLLGDSALYLCASSSPRPEDTQYFGPGTRLTVL.

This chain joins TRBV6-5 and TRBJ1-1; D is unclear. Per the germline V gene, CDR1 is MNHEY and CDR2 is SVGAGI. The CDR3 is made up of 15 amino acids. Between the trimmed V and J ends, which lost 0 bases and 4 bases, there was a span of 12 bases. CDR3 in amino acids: CASSYSGLGSTEAFF. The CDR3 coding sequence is TGTGCCAGCAGTTACTCGGGGTTGGGTAGCACTGAAGCTTTCTTT.

This chain's CDR3 is CASSLDPTSGATDTQYF. CDR3 bases: TGTGCCAGCAGCCTCGACCCGACTAGCGGGGCCACAGATACGCAGTATTTT. The chain has TRBV4-2 and TRBJ2-3, with 11 nucleotides matching TRBD2. Per germline, CDR1 LGHNA and CDR2 YNFKEQ. The CDR3 length is 17 residues. Trimming cost V 4 bases and J 2 bases; bases outside gene matches: 8.

The DNA for the CDR3 is TGTGCCAGTAGTCTCATATCTCCCCGGGGGGAGGGGAATGAGCAGTTCTTC. This sequence encodes CASSLISPRGEGNEQFF. The V call is TRBV19, the J call TRBJ2-1; 7 positions agree with TRBD2. This CDR3 comprises 17 residues. CDR1 LNHDA and CDR2 SQIVND come from the germline V gene (reference sequence). V was clipped by 5 bases and J by 7 bases; unmatched bases: 17.

This CDR3 is CASSPGLAGVGSYNEQFF. In DNA form, the CDR3 reads TGTGCCAGCAGCCCTGGACTAGCGGGAGTAGGTTCCTACAATGAGCAGTTCTTC. The rearrangement joins TRBV9 to TRBJ2-1; 13 nucleotides agree with TRBD2. V lost 4 bases, J lost 1 base, and 8 bases stayed unmatched. The CDR3 extends over 18 amino acids. Looked up from germline, CDR1 is SGDLS and CDR2 is YYNGEE.

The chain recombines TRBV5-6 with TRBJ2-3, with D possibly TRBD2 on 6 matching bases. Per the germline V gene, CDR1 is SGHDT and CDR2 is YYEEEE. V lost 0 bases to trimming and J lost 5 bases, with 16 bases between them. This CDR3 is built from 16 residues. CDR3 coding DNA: TGTGCCAGCAGCTTGGCCGGCGGGGTAATAGTAGATACGCAGTATTTT. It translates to CASSLAGGVIVDTQYF.

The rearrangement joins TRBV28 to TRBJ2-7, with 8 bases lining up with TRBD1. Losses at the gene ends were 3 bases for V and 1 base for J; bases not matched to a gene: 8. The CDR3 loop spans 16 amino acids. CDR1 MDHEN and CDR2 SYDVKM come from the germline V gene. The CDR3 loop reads CASSFFPGQESYEQYF. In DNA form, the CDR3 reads TGTGCCAGCAGTTTCTTTCCGGGACAGGAATCCTACGAGCAGTACTTC.

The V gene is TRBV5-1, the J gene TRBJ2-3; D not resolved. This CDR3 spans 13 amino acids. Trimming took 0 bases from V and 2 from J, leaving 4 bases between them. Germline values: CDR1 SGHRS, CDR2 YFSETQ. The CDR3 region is CASSLAATDTQYF. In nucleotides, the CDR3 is TGCGCCAGCAGCTTGGCAGCCACAGATACGCAGTATTTT.

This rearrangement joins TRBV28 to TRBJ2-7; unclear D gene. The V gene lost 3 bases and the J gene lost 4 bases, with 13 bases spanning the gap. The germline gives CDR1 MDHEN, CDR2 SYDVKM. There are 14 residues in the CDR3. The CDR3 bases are TGTGCCAGCAGTTTGAGTACACCGGGTTACGAGCAGTACTTC. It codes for CASSLSTPGYEQYF. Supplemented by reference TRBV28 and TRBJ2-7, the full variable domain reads DVKVTQSSRYLVKRTGEKVFLECVQDMDHENMFWYRQDPGLGLRLIYFSYDVKMKEKGDIPEGYSVSREKKERFSLILESASTNQTSMYLCASSLSTPGYEQYFGPGTRLTVT.

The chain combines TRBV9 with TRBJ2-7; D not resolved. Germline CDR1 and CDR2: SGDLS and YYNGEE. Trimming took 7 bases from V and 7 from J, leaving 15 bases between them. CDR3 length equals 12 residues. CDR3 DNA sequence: TGTGCCAGCTCCCGCCCGATGGGGGAGCAGTACTTC. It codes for CASSRPMGEQYF. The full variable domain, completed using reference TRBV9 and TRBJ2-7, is DSGVTQTPKHLITATGQRVTLRCSPRSGDLSVYWYQQSLDQGLQFLIQYYNGEERAKGNILERFSAQQFPDLHSELNLSSLELGDSALYFCASSRPMGEQYFGPGTRLTVT.

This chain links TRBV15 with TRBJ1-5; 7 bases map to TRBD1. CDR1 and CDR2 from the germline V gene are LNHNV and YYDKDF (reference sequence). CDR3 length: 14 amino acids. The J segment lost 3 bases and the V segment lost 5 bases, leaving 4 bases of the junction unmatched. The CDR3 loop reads CATSPGQVNQPQHF. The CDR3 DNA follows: TGTGCCACCAGCCCTGGACAGGTCAATCAGCCCCAGCATTTT.

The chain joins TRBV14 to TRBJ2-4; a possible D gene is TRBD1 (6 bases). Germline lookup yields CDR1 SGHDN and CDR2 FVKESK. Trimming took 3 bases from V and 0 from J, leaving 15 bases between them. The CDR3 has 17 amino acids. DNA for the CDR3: TGTGCCAGCAGCCATTCGGACAGAGAGCTAGCCAAAAACATTCAGTACTTC. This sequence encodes CASSHSDRELAKNIQYF. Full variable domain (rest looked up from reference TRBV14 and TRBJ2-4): EAGVTQFPSHSVIEKGQTVTLRCDPISGHDNLYWYRRVMGKEIKFLLHFVKESKQDESGMPNNRFLAERTGGTYSTLKVQPAELEDSGVYFCASSHSDRELAKNIQYFGAGTRLSVL.

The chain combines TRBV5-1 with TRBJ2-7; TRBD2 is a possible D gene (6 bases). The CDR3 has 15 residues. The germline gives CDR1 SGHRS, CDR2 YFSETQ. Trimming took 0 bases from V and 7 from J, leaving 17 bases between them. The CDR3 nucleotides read TGCGCCAGCAGCTTGGTTCGTAGCGGCCTTGTTGAGCAGTACTTC. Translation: CASSLVRSGLVEQYF.

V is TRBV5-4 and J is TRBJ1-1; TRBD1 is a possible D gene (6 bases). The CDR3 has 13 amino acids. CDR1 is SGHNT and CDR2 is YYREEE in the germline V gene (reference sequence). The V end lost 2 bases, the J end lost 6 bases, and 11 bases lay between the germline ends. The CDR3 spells CASSLRDNAEAFF. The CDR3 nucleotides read TGTGCCAGCAGCTTACGGGACAACGCTGAAGCTTTCTTT.

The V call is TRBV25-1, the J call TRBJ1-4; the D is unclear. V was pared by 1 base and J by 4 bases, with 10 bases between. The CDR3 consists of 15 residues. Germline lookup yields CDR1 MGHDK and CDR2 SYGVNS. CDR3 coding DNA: TGTGCCAGCAGTGAATGGCGAACCCTTAATGAAAAACTGTTTTTT. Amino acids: CASSEWRTLNEKLFF.